The present TCR beta chain was sequenced within a study of Ad26.COV2.S vaccination and SARS-CoV-2 variants. Study information: Participants got Ad26.COV2.S intramuscularly, once or twice 56 days apart.

Germline V gene lookup returns CDR1 SNHLY and CDR2 FYNNEI. The CDR3 sequence is 15 residues long. With 4 bases removed from V and 7 bases from J, the gap between germline ends came to 14 bases. Treatment denoted: some 19 received Ad26.COV2.S at low or high dose, single or two shots; about 5 received placebo; per-sample allocation not given. Specimens were obtained on day 63 following the first vaccine or placebo injection. Vaccination employed an Ad26 vector expressing the Wuhan-strain SARS-CoV-2 spike. Profiled with immunoSEQ multiplex PCR; TCRdb holds only in-frame clones, not every one. The sample includes under 300,000 clones, 87% of them seen just once. The study, taken as a whole, reports: Spike-specific TCR breadth in vaccine recipients exceeded that seen in placebo recipients. Using TCR breadth and depth analyses may have led to underestimated total T cell responses.

As concerns this clone: Its antigen is not known.

The chain carries TRBV2 and TRBJ1-6; perhaps TRBD1 as D (5 bases). The receptor comes from a person aged 18-65 years who received the Ad26.COV2.S COVID-19 vaccine or a placebo. Sequencing was performed on peripheral blood, taken in a trial of Ad26.COV2.S vaccine versus placebo. The DNA for the CDR3 is TGTGCCAGCAGTGCCCGAGGGACCTTAAATTCACCCCTCCACTTT. Protein: CASSARGTLNSPLHF.